The rows below give T cell receptor beta chains drawn from one sample of a study of blood T cell repertoires in COVID-19. The data were produced by immunoSEQ multiplex PCR, yet TCRdb's version contains in-frame clones alone and is incomplete. Seen here are fewer than 400,000 clones, less than 85% observed once, and the top ten hold roughly 3.9%. Sequencing was carried out using peripheral blood. All receptors derive from a woman aged 18-35 years with acute or convalescent COVID-19. CDR3s include the opening cysteine and the closing phenylalanine or tryptophan. D genes are given only for firm matches. Size is stated for part of the rows, as once, few or many counts, or as a class when the clone is expanded.

CDR3 length	J gene	V gene	D gene	clone size	CDR3 protein	CDR3 DNA
14	TRBJ2-2	TRBV13	.	.	CASSSKQHTGELFF	TGTGCCAGCAGCTCGAAACAGCACACCGGGGAGCTGTTTTTT
15	TRBJ1-4	TRBV5-4	.	.	CASSLIPATNEKLFF	TGTGCCAGCAGCTTGATACCGGCAACTAATGAAAAACTGTTTTTT
14	TRBJ1-2	TRBV2	.	.	CASLVLRANYGYTF	TGTGCCAGCCTGGTCTTGAGAGCTAACTATGGCTACACCTTC
12	TRBJ1-1	TRBV30	.	.	CAWRQGNTEAFF	TGTGCCTGGAGACAGGGGAACACTGAAGCTTTCTTT
15	TRBJ1-2	TRBV6-4	TRBD1	.	CASRRGQGSNYGYTF	TGTGCCAGCAGGAGGGGACAGGGTTCGAACTATGGCTACACCTTC
16	TRBJ1-6	TRBV28	.	once	CASSFLSGLYNSPLHF	TGTGCCAGCAGTTTTCTCTCAGGACTCTATAATTCACCCCTCCACTTT
12	TRBJ2-5	TRBV12-5	TRBD1	.	CASGTGGETQYF	TGTGCTAGTGGGACAGGGGGAGAGACCCAGTACTTC
14	TRBJ1-2	TRBV6-5	.	once	CASSYPRDSGGYTF	TGTGCCAGCAGTTATCCCAGGGATTCCGGTGGCTACACCTTC
17	TRBJ1-4	TRBV5-8	.	.	CASSLPWTDTTNEKLFF	TGTGCCAGCAGCTTGCCTTGGACTGATACAACTAATGAAAAACTGTTTTTT
18	TRBJ2-3	TRBV7-3	TRBD1	.	CASSPEALDRGRPDTQYF	TGTGCCAGCAGCCCGGAAGCCTTGGACAGGGGGCGCCCAGATACGCAGTATTTT
14	TRBJ2-7	TRBV9	TRBD2	.	CASSVVAGAYEQYF	TGTGCCAGCAGCGTAGTTGCGGGAGCTTACGAGCAGTACTTC
13	TRBJ1-1	TRBV14	.	.	CASSLDIYTEAFF	TGTGCCAGCAGTCTTGACATCTACACTGAAGCTTTCTTT
16	TRBJ2-3	TRBV4-1	TRBD1	.	CASSPRGQDRTDTQYF	TGCGCCAGCAGCCCGCGCGGACAGGACCGCACAGATACGCAGTATTTT
15	TRBJ1-4	TRBV3-1/TRBV3-2	TRBD1	once	CASSHRDRGPEKLFF	TGTGCCAGCAGCCACCGGGACAGGGGGCCTGAAAAACTGTTTTTT
14	TRBJ1-5	TRBV5-1	.	.	CASSLGGVNQPQHF	TGCGCCAGCAGCTTGGGCGGGGTAAATCAGCCCCAGCATTTT
12	TRBJ1-6	TRBV12-3/TRBV12-4	.	.	CASSQGSSPLHF	TGTGCCAGCAGCCAGGGGAGTTCACCCCTCCACTTT
14	TRBJ2-1	TRBV29-1	TRBD2	.	CSSVAAGGSNEQFF	TGCAGTTCCGTAGCGGCGGGAGGAAGCAATGAGCAGTTCTTC
12	TRBJ2-3	TRBV13	.	.	CASSLAPDTQYF	TGTGCCAGCAGCTTGGCCCCAGATACGCAGTATTTT
12	TRBJ1-5	TRBV28	.	.	CAAVRRNQPQHF	TGTGCCGCCGTGCGGAGGAATCAGCCCCAGCATTTT
15	TRBJ1-1	TRBV4-1	.	.	CASSQAGYMNTEAFF	TGCGCCAGCAGCCAGGCAGGTTACATGAACACTGAAGCTTTCTTT
16	TRBJ2-7	TRBV28	TRBD1	many	CASSRASGTGAHEQYF	TGTGCCAGCAGTAGGGCATCCGGGACAGGGGCTCACGAGCAGTACTTC
15	TRBJ1-2	TRBV6-5	TRBD1	.	CASSWTGAWDEGYTF	TGTGCCAGCAGTTGGACAGGGGCGTGGGATGAGGGCTACACCTTC
13	TRBJ1-1	TRBV6-5	.	.	CASSRPSKAEAFF	TGTGCCAGCAGTAGGCCTAGCAAGGCTGAAGCTTTCTTT
11	TRBJ2-7	TRBV2	.	.	CASSEAQEQYF	TGTGCCAGCAGTGAAGCGCAGGAGCAGTACTTC
13	TRBJ2-7	TRBV7-8	TRBD1	.	CASSRADRGRQYF	TGTGCCAGCAGCCGGGCGGACAGGGGGAGGCAGTACTTC
12	TRBJ1-1	TRBV11-2	.	.	CASSPEGGAAFF	TGTGCCAGCAGCCCTGAAGGGGGGGCTGCTTTCTTT